This T cell receptor (beta chain) is drawn from a study of T-cell memory formation after mild COVID-19 (dated by TCRdb to about 2021). Regarding the complete study: Most TCR sequence clusters were specific to one of the two donors. In two donors, T-cell clones that expanded and contracted after mild COVID-19 were followed by sequencing TCRalpha and TCRbeta repertoires longitudinally. Two young, previously healthy adult volunteers made up the cohort, one male and one female.

Overall results and qualifications from the work: Some responding clones were found in pre-infection memory, which suggests that pre-existing cross-reactive memory T cells took part in the SARS-CoV-2 response. The study covered only a couple of mild cases, and larger cohorts including severe cases with pre-infection samples were considered necessary. From day 15 to 85, contracting clones showed balanced CD4/CD8 phenotypes, whereas a second wave of clones that expanded from day 15 to 37 leaned towards CD4+. Contracting CD4+ clones turned up mainly in the CM and EM memory subsets, whereas EMRA was where CD8+ clones were enriched. SARS-CoV-2 specificity was not confirmed for the second-wave clones peaking on day 37.

TCRdb names Illumina NovaSeq 6000 as the instrument used. cDNA libraries for TCRalpha and TCRbeta were prepared by 5'RACE using constant-segment primers, with sample barcodes and unique molecular identifiers added. Trizol reagent was used to extract RNA from every sample. Libraries were amplified in two PCR steps, with a second sample barcode and Illumina TruSeq adapters added in the second step. Sequencing of libraries was performed on an Illumina NovaSeq with 2 x 150 bp paired-end reads. Per the original workflow: Demultiplexing of reads and collapsing into UMI-guided consensus sequences were performed with migec v1.2.7. Using mixcr v2.1.11, UMI consensuses were aligned to TRA and TRB V and J templates and then assembled into clonotypes. A clonotype was counted as expanded or contracted only when both edgeR and NoisET called the clonotype significant, with the noise models trained on biological replicates. edgeR calls used a false discovery rate-adjusted p below 0.01 and a log2 fold-change threshold of 1. As an exploratory analysis of dynamics, max-normalized trajectories of the 1000 most abundant clonotypes were examined with PCA combined with hierarchical clustering. Separately sequenced CD4+ and CD8+ repertoires were used to assign the CD4 or CD8 phenotype of responding clones. TCRdb passed the public sequencing reads through fastp at Q25 and MiXCR, retaining productive beta sequences. Merged by CDR3 protein, the rows form single entries marked with the most common genes and DNA. The V and J calls, along with clone size, are taken from TCRdb and not from the paper's own processing. The sample data list 110,000 or so distinct CDR3 sequences, and over 20% of these were observed just once. Of the sample, around 40% is held by the ten largest clones.

Regarding this clonotype: The clone's antigen remains unknown. No qualities accompany the bases; no much larger clone lies one base away.

Ficoll-Paque density gradient centrifugation was the method used to isolate PBMCs. From the cysteine through the phenylalanine, the CDR3 covers 17 amino acids. The CDR3 DNA has 51 bases and is translated from base 1. V is shortened by 6 bases, J by 4 bases, and the region joining them spans 22 bases. CDR1 and CDR2 are read off the germline V gene (reference sequence) as SEHNR and FQNEAQ. The TCR sequence derives from a man between 18 and 35 years old who had mild COVID-19 (a few samples of this study predate the infection). The sample titles of this study are shuffled in the database, so cell type and time point are left out; the donor was told from shared clones. Sequencing was carried out using PBMCs or a T cell subset sorted from them (not recorded which). This sequence uses TRBV7-9 and TRBJ1-3; the D segment could be TRBD1, given 5 matching bases. The sequenced DNA is TGTGCCAGCAGTTCCCTGCAGGGCCTACCCCGGGGAAACACCATATATTTT. This translates into CASSSLQGLPRGNTIYF.